The 10 T cell receptor beta chains listed next were all sequenced from one sample in a study of T cell repertoires in cytomegalovirus infection. These TCRs are of unknown antigen specificity. TCRdb re-derived calls from the reads in MiXCR, one entry per CDR3 protein. The sample holds about 830,000 distinct CDR3 sequences, about 33% seen once. Sample: cultured CD8+ T cells from PBMCs, taken from culture after CMV antigen stimulation. The receptors here all came from a human donor in good health (CMV status not recorded). Some clones in this sample may be carry-over from other donors' samples.

This chain uses TRBV13 with TRBJ2-1, with TRBD2 as a possible D gene (6 bases). The germline V and J ends were trimmed by 3 bases and 5 bases, with 14 bases remaining between them. CDR3 length equals 15 residues. Germline V gene sequence: CDR1 PRHDT, CDR2 FYEKMQ (reference sequence). The CDR3 loop reads CASSLAGYTHNEQFF. The CDR3 DNA follows: TGTGCCAGCAGCTTGGCGGGATACACACACAATGAGCAGTTCTTC.

This clonotype was observed at least ten times. This chain connects TRBV7-8 to TRBJ1-2; tentatively, D is TRBD1 (6 bases). Trimming removed 2 bases at V and 5 bases at J, with 18 bases between. The CDR3 runs 16 residues. The V gene's germline CDR1 is SGHVS and CDR2 FQNEAQ. In nucleotides, the CDR3 is TGTGCCAGCAGCTTAAGTTCCGGTCCCAGGGGTTATGGCTACACCTTC. Translated: CASSLSSGPRGYGYTF.

This clonotype was observed a handful of times. The chain couples TRBV19 to TRBJ2-1; 7 bases are shared with TRBD1. J was trimmed by 4 bases and V by 1 base; bases with no gene match: 4. The germline CDR1 and CDR2 sequences are LNHDA and SQIVND (reference sequence). The CDR3 has 15 amino acids. The DNA of the CDR3 is TGTGCCAGTAGTATAGCCGGGACAGCTTACAATGAGCAGTTCTTC. The encoded protein is CASSIAGTAYNEQFF.

This chain connects TRBV7-9 to TRBJ2-1; tentatively, D is TRBD1 (5 bases). This CDR3 is built from 14 residues. Trimming took 6 bases from V and 0 from J, leaving 9 bases between them. Germline V gene sequence: CDR1 SEHNR, CDR2 FQNEAQ (reference sequence). CDR3 nucleotide sequence: TGTGCCAGCAGTTACAGGACCTCCTACAATGAGCAGTTCTTC. The encoded protein is CASSYRTSYNEQFF.

This clonotype has just a few counts. The CDR3 region has the DNA TGCAGTGCTAGAGAATATCCGGGACCCGCCTTAACCTACGAGCAGTACTTC. Residues: CSAREYPGPALTYEQYF. The rearrangement links TRBV20-1 to TRBJ2-7, with D perhaps given as TRBD1 or TRBD2 (5 bases each). This CDR3 is built from 17 residues. From germline, CDR1 is DFQATT and CDR2 SNEGSKA (reference sequence). V dropped 0 bases and J dropped 2 bases, with 20 bases sitting between them.

Regarding this clonotype: Mismatch with germline at one junction end may stem from a read error. The J gene is TRBJ2-3, the V gene TRBV12-5, with TRBD1 identical over 9 bases. The CDR3 covers 17 residues. Germline V gives CDR1 LGHNT, CDR2 FRNRAP. CDR3 bases: TGTGTTAGTGGCCCCCCCGGGACAGGGCCATTGCAAGATACGCAGTATTTT. Translation gives CVSGPPGTGPLQDTQYF.

This chain joins TRBV19 and TRBJ2-2; tentatively, D is TRBD2 (5 bases). CDR1 is LNHDA, CDR2 SQIVND, per germline (reference sequence). CDR3 length equals 15 residues. V shed 5 bases and J shed 5 bases, with 15 bases lying between them. The CDR3 DNA reads TGTGCCAGTAGTCCCCGGGAAGGACGGACCGGGGAGCTGTTTTTT. Its protein product is CASSPREGRTGELFF.

This clonotype was recorded once. The rearrangement uses TRBV7-8 and TRBJ2-4; a weak D match, TRBD1 (6 bases). The CDR3 runs 16 residues. V shed 5 bases and J shed 11 bases, with 25 bases lying between them. Germline V gives CDR1 SGHVS, CDR2 FQNEAQ. The CDR3: CASSPTDSSHLNFQYF. In DNA, the CDR3 is TGTGCCAGCAGCCCTACGGACAGCTCCCACCTTAACTTTCAGTACTTC.

This clonotype came up once. The CDR3 loop is CSVPGQGTGELFF. DNA of the CDR3: TGCAGCGTGCCGGGACAGGGGACCGGGGAGCTGTTTTTT. V and J are TRBV29-1 and TRBJ2-2, with TRBD1 matching 10 bases. Germline CDR1 SQVTM, CDR2 ANQGSEA. After removal of 6 bases from V and 5 bases from J, the junction contained 3 bases not matched to a gene. The CDR3 covers 13 residues.

This clonotype occurred a few times. This rearrangement joins TRBV7-8 to TRBJ1-2; 9 bases line up with TRBD1. The length of the CDR3 is 15 residues. CDR1 is SGHVS, CDR2 FQNEAQ, per germline. Losses at the gene ends were 2 bases for V and 4 bases for J; bases not matched to a gene: 5. The CDR3 coding sequence is TGTGCCAGCAGCTTACGAGGGACAGGGATCTATGGCTACACCTTC. This gives the protein CASSLRGTGIYGYTF.